This entry is about one TCR beta chain. Its target is not known. Unique molecular identifiers were affixed to single, distinct cDNA molecules. MiXCR, run by TCRdb on the 5' RACE reads, gives a single entry per CDR3 protein. In the table there are tens of thousands of distinct CDR3 sequences, 7% to 9.5% of which are singletons. The CDR3 contains 13 residues. Trimming cost V 5 bases and J 1 base; bases outside gene matches: 1. Germline V gene lookup returns CDR1 MNHNY and CDR2 SVGAGI (reference sequence). These data come from a study of early T cells in non-severe SARS-CoV-2 infection. Study-wide context: Bulk RNA taken from unsorted whole blood was sequenced, leaving chains unpaired. The study's findings and limits: CD4 and private specificities were missed by VDJdb matching, which favored anti-spike CD8 responses.

The specimen was whole blood, collected at baseline. The receptor was derived from an adult who was a healthcare worker with PCR-confirmed SARS-CoV-2 infection or an uninfected control (not recorded which). V usage is TRBV6-6 and J usage is TRBJ2-5; 7 nucleotides agree with TRBD1. The CDR3 DNA reads TGTGCCAGCAGTGGGACAGTCCAAGAGACCCAGTACTTC. Protein product: CASSGTVQETQYF.